These 19 T cell receptor beta chains were sequenced from one sample in a study of blood T cell repertoires in COVID-19. Repertoires were generated with immunoSEQ multiplex PCR, while TCRdb's copy carries only in-frame clones and drops some. Of hundreds of thousands of clones listed, 81% are singletons. The sample comprised peripheral blood. Receptors originate from a woman of 80 years or more with acute or convalescent COVID-19.

The genes are TRBV3-1 (or the pseudogene TRBV3-2) and TRBJ1-1, with D possibly being TRBD1 (6 bases). V was cut by 4 bases and J by 0 bases, with 9 bases left in between. There are 14 residues in the CDR3. Per germline, CDR1 LGHDT and CDR2 YNNKEL (reference sequence). For the CDR3, the DNA is TGTGCCAGCAGCCTCCGGACAGTGAACACTGAAGCTTTCTTT. It codes for CASSLRTVNTEAFF.

The J gene is TRBJ2-2, the V gene TRBV10-2; 7 nucleotides match TRBD1. V gave up 7 bases and J gave up 0 bases; unmatched junction bases: 5. Germline CDR1 is WSHSY and CDR2 is SAAADI. The CDR3 runs to 15 residues. The CDR3 nucleotides read TGCGCCAGCACCTCTACAGGGGCGAACACCGGGGAGCTGTTTTTT. This encodes CASTSTGANTGELFF.

The V call is TRBV3-1 (or the pseudogene TRBV3-2), the J call TRBJ1-5; perhaps TRBD1 as D (6 bases). There are 14 residues in the CDR3. V lost 0 bases, J lost 6 bases, and 9 bases lay in between. Germline V gene lookup returns CDR1 LGHDT and CDR2 YNNKEL (reference sequence). The CDR3 DNA is TGTGCCAGCAGCCAAGAGAACAGGGCTCAGCCCCAGCATTTT. This sequence encodes CASSQENRAQPQHF.

The count of this clone is one. This chain joins TRBV7-9 and TRBJ1-4, with D maybe TRBD1 (5 bases). Germline V gene lookup returns CDR1 SEHNR and CDR2 FQNEAQ (reference sequence). The CDR3 is 14 residues long. Trimming shortened V by 5 bases and J by 8 bases, and 15 bases separated the two germline ends. The CDR3 sequence: CASSRDSNREKLFF. The CDR3 region has the DNA TGTGCCAGCAGCCGAGACAGTAATAGAGAAAAACTGTTTTTT. The whole variable domain, filled in from reference TRBV7-9 and TRBJ1-4, reads DTGVSQNPRHKITKRGQNVTFRCDPISEHNRLYWYRQTLGQGPEFLTYFQNEAQLEKSRLLSDRFSAERPKGSFSTLEIQRTEQGDSAMYLCASSRDSNREKLFFGSGTQLSVL.

This chain connects TRBV5-6 to TRBJ2-7; 8 positions match TRBD1. CDR3 length equals 15 residues. Trimming removed 2 bases from V and 1 base from J; junction bases left unmatched: 5. Germline-derived CDR1 and CDR2 are SGHDT and YYEEEE. CDR3 protein: CASSFWTGRSYEQYF. In nucleotides, the CDR3 is TGTGCCAGCAGCTTTTGGACAGGGAGATCCTACGAGCAGTACTTC.

The CDR3 is CASRPNRGGNQPQHF. CDR3 nucleotides: TGTGCCAGCAGACCAAACAGGGGTGGCAATCAGCCCCAGCATTTT. This sequence joins TRBV7-2 and TRBJ1-5; 7 bases map to TRBD1. The CDR3 spans 15 residues. Trimming took 6 bases from V and 2 from J; bases not matched to a gene: 7. CDR1 is SGHTA and CDR2 is FQGNSA in the germline V gene.

The gene calls are TRBV29-1 and TRBJ1-2; 9 bases fit TRBD1. V shed 0 bases and J 8 bases; nucleotides not matched to a gene: 7. The CDR3 runs to 14 residues. Per germline, CDR1 SQVTM and CDR2 ANQGSEA. This CDR3 is CSVEDPNRGRGYTF. The CDR3 region has the DNA TGCAGCGTTGAAGACCCTAACAGGGGGCGAGGCTACACCTTC.

The chain links TRBV14 to TRBJ1-1; weak D call: TRBD1 (5 bases). The V and J ends lost 4 bases and 6 bases respectively, with 15 bases between them. The CDR3 is 14 amino acids. CDR1 is SGHDN and CDR2 is FVKESK in the germline V gene. The CDR3 nucleotides read TGTGCCAGCAGCCTTAGGAAAGGGGTCGCTGAAGCTTTCTTT. This gives the protein CASSLRKGVAEAFF.

The V gene is TRBV25-1, the J gene TRBJ2-3; tentatively, D is TRBD1 (6 bases). Looked up from germline, CDR1 is MGHDK and CDR2 is SYGVNS. This CDR3 has 13 amino acids. V was pared by 5 bases and J by 4 bases, with 10 bases between. CDR3 sequence: CASSRQAPDTQYF. CDR3 nucleotides: TGTGCCAGCAGTCGACAGGCCCCAGATACGCAGTATTTT.

This clone was detected once. CDR3 in amino acids: CSVGGDRTFNTGELFF. As DNA, the CDR3 is TGCAGCGTTGGGGGGGACAGAACCTTTAACACCGGGGAGCTGTTTTTT. The chain recombines TRBV29-1 with TRBJ2-2; TRBD1 is a possible D gene (7 bases). V was cut by 4 bases and J by 2 bases, with 17 bases left in between. The V gene's germline CDR1 is SQVTM and CDR2 ANQGSEA. CDR3 length: 16 residues.

The V call is TRBV5-6, the J call TRBJ2-1; 9 bases match TRBD1. The CDR3 contains 15 residues. The V and J ends lost 4 bases and 6 bases, in that order; junction bases with no gene match: 8. Germline V CDR1 and CDR2: SGHDT, YYEEEE. The CDR3 region has the DNA TGTGCCAGCAGCCGACAGGGGGGAATGACCAATGAGCAGTTCTTC. Encoded protein: CASSRQGGMTNEQFF.

The chain recombines TRBV24-1 with TRBJ1-2; D unclear. This CDR3 is built from 13 residues. V was trimmed by 4 bases and J by 10 bases, leaving 15 bases between them. Germline loops: CDR1 KGHDR, CDR2 SFDVKD. DNA of the CDR3: TGTGCCACCAGTGACGCCCCCGGGTCCTACTACACCTTC. Translation: CATSDAPGSYYTF.

This clone was picked up a small number of times. The genes are TRBV7-9 and TRBJ1-6, with D uncertain. Germline values: CDR1 SEHNR, CDR2 FQNEAQ (reference sequence). This CDR3 comprises 17 residues. Trimming removed 4 bases from V and 0 bases from J, with 13 bases in between. CDR3 region: CASSSTVSSSYNSPLHF. The CDR3 DNA reads as TGTGCCAGCAGCTCCACCGTGTCCAGCTCCTATAATTCACCCCTCCACTTT.

The V call is TRBV19, the J call TRBJ2-7; 8 positions agree with TRBD1. Unmatched junction bases numbered 7, after V lost 6 bases and J lost 3 bases. Germline-derived CDR1 and CDR2 are LNHDA and SQIVND (reference sequence). This CDR3 comprises 14 residues. The CDR3 nucleotides are TGTGCCAGTAGCCTCACAGGGGGAAACTACGAGCAGTACTTC. This sequence encodes CASSLTGGNYEQYF.

The chain recombines TRBV18 with TRBJ2-7, with 9 bases identical to TRBD1. Per germline, CDR1 KGHSH and CDR2 LQKENI. With V trimmed by 2 bases and J by 4 bases, 6 bases remained unmatched. This CDR3 has 15 residues. CDR3 loop: CASSPASGQGYEQYF. In nucleotides, the CDR3 is TGTGCCAGCTCACCAGCATCGGGACAGGGTTACGAGCAGTACTTC.

The V gene is TRBV27, the J gene TRBJ1-1; a possible D gene is TRBD1 (5 bases). CDR3 size: 14 residues. V was trimmed by 7 bases and J by 4 bases, leaving 16 bases between them. Germline CDR1 reads MNHEY; CDR2 reads SMNVEV (reference sequence). The DNA of the CDR3 is TGTGCCAGCAAGGAAAGGACAACGGCCACTGAAGCTTTCTTT. Translation gives CASKERTTATEAFF.

Note on this clone: Other DNA sequences in this specimen translate into the identical CDR3. The CDR3 DNA sequence: TGTGCCAGCAGCCCACGGACAGGGACTGGAAACACCATATATTTT. Its translation: CASSPRTGTGNTIYF. This chain uses TRBV9 with TRBJ1-3; TRBD1 matches at 8 bases. Trimming removed 4 bases from V and 2 bases from J; junction bases left unmatched: 5. The germline CDR1 and CDR2 sequences are SGDLS and YYNGEE. The length of the CDR3 is 15 residues.

The V gene is TRBV6-5, the J gene TRBJ1-2; TRBD1 matches at 8 bases. CDR1 and CDR2 (germline): MNHEY, SVGAGI. This CDR3 has 13 amino acids. The junction had 4 bases not matched to a gene; V was cut back by 6 bases and J by 4 bases. Here the CDR3 DNA reads TGTGCCAGCAGCCAAACAGGGGGCTATGGCTACACCTTC. The encoded protein is CASSQTGGYGYTF.

This chain uses TRBV18 with TRBJ1-1; TRBD1 aligns across 8 bases. CDR1 and CDR2 from the germline V gene are KGHSH and LQKENI. The CDR3 has 14 residues. The ends lost 1 base at V and 4 bases at J; junction bases unmatched: 2. The CDR3 region is CASSPLDRGTEAFF. DNA of the CDR3: TGTGCCAGCTCACCACTTGACAGGGGCACTGAAGCTTTCTTT. Together with reference TRBV18 and TRBJ1-1, the CDR3 gives the full variable domain: NAGVMQNPRHLVRRRGQEARLRCSPMKGHSHVYWYRQLPEEGLKFMVYLQKENIIDESGMPKERFSAEFPKEGPSILRIQQVVRGDSAAYFCASSPLDRGTEAFFGQGTRLTVV.